The 29 T cell receptor beta chains below all came from one sample that was sequenced in a study of blood T cell repertoires in COVID-19. Profiled with immunoSEQ multiplex PCR; TCRdb holds only in-frame clones, not every one. The sample shows around 78,000 clones, over 75% of them seen only once. The sample consisted of peripheral blood. These receptors came from a man in his fifties with active COVID-19.

The chain couples TRBV6-2 or TRBV6-3 to TRBJ2-3, with a tentative D call TRBD2 (7 bases). The ends were cut back, 3 bases at V and 0 bases at J, with 16 bases in the middle. CDR3 length: 17 residues. Germline assignment: CDR1 MNHEY and CDR2 SVGEGT. CDR3 sequence: CASSYDLRGQSTDTQYF. Written as DNA, the CDR3 is TGTGCCAGCAGTTATGATTTGCGGGGGCAGAGCACAGATACGCAGTATTTT.

The chain has TRBV2 and TRBJ1-1; 7 nucleotides match TRBD1. This CDR3 spans 14 amino acids. V lost 7 bases to trimming and J lost 1 base; unmatched junction nucleotides: 6. The V gene's germline CDR1 is SNHLY and CDR2 FYNNEI. The CDR3 DNA reads TGTGCCAGCACCCGTCAGGGGGAGAACACTGAAGCTTTCTTT. This translates into CASTRQGENTEAFF.

V and J are TRBV28 and TRBJ1-1; 7 bases agree with TRBD1. The CDR3 covers 14 residues. V trimming: 4 bases; J trimming: 0 bases; junction bases outside the gene matches: 2. The V gene's germline CDR1 is MDHEN and CDR2 SYDVKM. CDR3 loop: CASSSGGLNTEAFF. The CDR3 nucleotides are TGTGCCAGCAGTTCAGGGGGGCTGAACACTGAAGCTTTCTTT.

The chain employs TRBV7-8 and TRBJ2-2; TRBD2 matches at 7 bases. CDR1 and CDR2 (germline): SGHVS, FQNEAQ. This CDR3 is built from 17 residues. With 0 bases clipped from V and 5 bases from J, the junction kept 9 bases outside the gene matches. CDR3 nucleotides: TGTGCCAGCAGCTTAGCGCCTTTCTCGGGGGGAACCGGGGAGCTGTTTTTT. This translates into CASSLAPFSGGTGELFF.

This chain joins TRBV7-3 and TRBJ1-1; D is perhaps TRBD1 (5 bases). Germline CDR1 reads SGHTA; CDR2 reads FQGTGA. This CDR3 is 14 amino acids long. Between the trimmed V and J ends, which lost 2 bases and 3 bases, there was a span of 10 bases. The CDR3 loop is CASSLLSGDTEAFF. The CDR3 DNA reads TGTGCCAGCAGCTTACTCTCGGGGGACACTGAAGCTTTCTTT.

This rearrangement joins TRBV11-1 to TRBJ2-7; weak D call: TRBD2 (5 bases). Germline V gene data show CDR1 as SGHAT and CDR2 as FQDESV (reference sequence). Trimming shortened V by 5 bases and J by 3 bases, and 14 bases separated the two germline ends. There are 14 residues in the CDR3. In nucleotides, the CDR3 is TGTGCCAGCAGCCCCTCCGGGGTTGACTACGAGCAGTACTTC. Residues: CASSPSGVDYEQYF.

This clone was detected only a few times. The V gene is TRBV30, the J gene TRBJ2-6; 10 bases are shared with TRBD1. The germline CDR1 and CDR2 sequences are GTSNPN and SVGIG (reference sequence). The CDR3 consists of 15 residues. Unmatched junction bases numbered 4, after V lost 8 bases and J lost 0 bases. CDR3 sequence: CATGQGRSGANVLTF. CDR3 nucleotide sequence: TGTGCCACGGGACAGGGGCGCTCTGGGGCCAACGTCCTGACTTTC.

The rearrangement links TRBV7-8 to TRBJ1-2; TRBD1 agrees at 7 bases. Germline CDR1 is SGHVS and CDR2 is FQNEAQ. Trimming took 2 bases from V and 0 from J; bases not matched to a gene: 15. CDR3 size: 19 residues. CDR3 DNA: TGTGCCAGCAGCTTACCCGAAGGGGGCAGGGGAAATACTAACTATGGCTACACCTTC. This encodes CASSLPEGGRGNTNYGYTF.

The rearrangement joins TRBV5-1 to TRBJ1-2; TRBD1 agrees at 10 bases. Trimming at V came to 3 bases and at J to 7 bases, leaving 6 bases not matched to a gene. The germline CDR1 and CDR2 sequences are SGHRS and YFSETQ. There are 14 residues in the CDR3. CDR3 DNA: TGCGCCAGCAGCTCTACGCGGGACAGGGGTGGCTACACCTTC. Its translation: CASSSTRDRGGYTF.

V is TRBV12-3 or TRBV12-4 and J is TRBJ1-1; D is unresolved. The CDR3 sequence is 13 residues long. Between the trimmed V and J ends, which lost 2 bases and 1 base, there was a span of 5 bases. CDR3 nucleotide sequence: TGTGCCAGCAGTTTAAATCAGAACACTGAAGCTTTCTTT. This gives the protein CASSLNQNTEAFF.

To note about this clone: One end of the junction is discordant with germline, which a read error may explain. This sequence joins TRBV27 and TRBJ1-2, with 8 bases aligning to TRBD1. The CDR3 covers 16 residues. Germline values: CDR1 MNHEY, CDR2 SMNVEV (reference sequence). The CDR3 is CASSISRDRILYGYTF. In DNA, the CDR3 is TGTGCCAGCAGTATATCCCGGGACAGGATACTCTATGGCTACACCTTC.

The chain combines TRBV24-1 with TRBJ2-7; D might be TRBD1 (5 bases). The CDR3 is 15 residues long. The germline V gene encodes CDR1 KGHDR and CDR2 SFDVKD. V was clipped by 3 bases and J by 1 base, with 12 bases between them. CDR3 nucleotide sequence: TGTGCCACCAGTGATCCGACCCGACAGTCCTACGAGCAGTACTTC. It specifies CATSDPTRQSYEQYF.

V is TRBV10-3 and J is TRBJ1-5; D is possibly TRBD1 (5 bases). Trimming took off 0 bases at V and 5 bases at J, with 14 bases between the two ends. CDR3 length: 16 amino acids. CDR1 is ENHRY, CDR2 SYGVKD, per germline. CDR3 in DNA: TGTGCCATCAGTGAGTCGGGCAGTGGGGGGTATCAGCCCCAGCATTTT. Translating it yields CAISESGSGGYQPQHF.

As DNA, the CDR3 is TGTGCCAGCAGATTACAGGGGACATCAGAAGCTTTCTTT. As protein: CASRLQGTSEAFF. The chain joins TRBV27 to TRBJ1-1; 7 bases fit TRBD1. The CDR3 sequence is 13 residues long. Unmatched junction bases numbered 9, after V lost 6 bases and J lost 8 bases. Germline V CDR1 and CDR2: MNHEY, SMNVEV (reference sequence).

This chain uses TRBV5-1 with TRBJ2-6, with D possibly being TRBD2 (5 bases). Between the trimmed V and J ends, which lost 4 bases and 0 bases, there was a span of 14 bases. CDR1 and CDR2 (germline): SGHRS, YFSETQ. The CDR3 loop spans 17 amino acids. The CDR3 loop reads CASSPGLRISGANVLTF. In nucleotides, the CDR3 is TGCGCCAGCAGCCCCGGACTCCGCATCTCTGGGGCCAACGTCCTGACTTTC. The full variable domain, completed using reference TRBV5-1 and TRBJ2-6, is KAGVTQTPRYLIKTRGQQVTLSCSPISGHRSVSWYQQTPGQGLQFLFEYFSETQRNKGNFPGRFSGRQFSNSRSEMNVSTLELGDSALYLCASSPGLRISGANVLTFGAGSRLTVL.

This clone was seen repeatedly, ten times or more. J is TRBJ1-5 and V is TRBV27; TRBD1 matches 7 bases. The trim removed 5 bases at V and 3 bases at J, leaving 10 bases unmatched. The CDR3 totals 16 residues. CDR1 is MNHEY and CDR2 is SMNVEV in the germline V gene (reference sequence). Here the CDR3 DNA reads TGTGCCAGCAGTGCCCTCACAGGGGATTTCAATCAGCCCCAGCATTTT. Residues: CASSALTGDFNQPQHF.

This sequence joins TRBV24-1 and TRBJ2-1, with D possibly matching TRBD1 (6 bases). Germline CDR1 and CDR2: KGHDR and SFDVKD. With 4 bases removed from V and 7 bases from J, the gap between germline ends came to 16 bases. The CDR3 runs to 15 residues. CDR3 region: CATSEVGRGRNEQFF. CDR3 sequence (DNA): TGTGCCACCAGTGAGGTGGGAAGGGGGAGAAATGAGCAGTTCTTC.

Concerning this clone itself: The junction departs from the called germline gene at one end, perhaps through a read error. V and J are TRBV7-9 and TRBJ2-7; 10 nucleotides align to TRBD2. The germline gives CDR1 SEHNR, CDR2 FQNEAQ (reference sequence). This CDR3 is 15 amino acids long. CDR3: CASSLAASGGYEQYF. As DNA, the CDR3 is TGTGCCAGCAGCCTAGCGGCTAGCGGGGGCTACGAGCAGTACTTC.

This chain links TRBV30 with TRBJ1-1, with D perhaps matching TRBD1 (5 bases). CDR1 is GTSNPN and CDR2 is SVGIG in the germline V gene (reference sequence). Trimming shortened V by 3 bases and J by 1 base, and 15 bases separated the two germline ends. This CDR3 is 15 amino acids long. The CDR3 DNA sequence: TGTGCCTGGAGCCGGGGGGGGTTCAGGAACACTGAAGCTTTCTTT. As protein: CAWSRGGFRNTEAFF.

This clone turned up a few times. V usage is TRBV7-2 and J usage is TRBJ2-7, with 7 bases aligning to TRBD1. CDR1 is SGHTA, CDR2 FQGNSA, per germline. V dropped 4 bases and J dropped 0; count of bases not matched to a gene: 3. The CDR3 is made up of 14 amino acids. The CDR3 sequence: CASSSDRDSYEQYF. DNA of the CDR3: TGTGCCAGCAGCTCCGACAGGGACTCCTACGAGCAGTACTTC. The full variable domain, with the rest looked up from reference TRBV7-2 and TRBJ2-7, is GAGVSQSPSNKVTEKGKDVELRCDPISGHTALYWYRQSLGQGLEFLIYFQGNSAPDKSGLPSDRFSAERTGGSVSTLTIQRTQQEDSAVYLCASSSDRDSYEQYFGPGTRLTVT.

This chain joins TRBV6-5 and TRBJ1-1; D is ambiguous. This CDR3 spans 14 amino acids. Trimming pared 6 bases from V and 3 bases from J, leaving 14 bases between. CDR1 is MNHEY, CDR2 SVGAGI, per germline. This chain's CDR3 is CASSHQTSDTEAFF. DNA for the CDR3: TGTGCCAGCAGCCACCAAACTTCGGACACTGAAGCTTTCTTT.

The rearrangement links TRBV19 to TRBJ1-5, with unresolved D. The ends were cut back, 3 bases at V and 2 bases at J, with 20 bases in the middle. The CDR3 is 18 residues long. Germline V gene lookup returns CDR1 LNHDA and CDR2 SQIVND (reference sequence). CDR3 sequence (DNA): TGTGCCAGTAGTATCCGACCCCGGATCCTTCGGGGCAATCAGCCCCAGCATTTT. This gives the protein CASSIRPRILRGNQPQHF.

This clone showed up just once. V and J are TRBV7-2 and TRBJ1-1; D gene ambiguous. Germline V gene lookup returns CDR1 SGHTA and CDR2 FQGNSA. The CDR3 contains 13 residues. V was clipped by 4 bases and J by 1 base, with 7 bases between them. In DNA, the CDR3 is TGTGCCAGCAGCTGGGCAGGGAACACTGAAGCTTTCTTT. It codes for CASSWAGNTEAFF.

V and J are TRBV15 and TRBJ2-1; TRBD2 is a possible D gene (5 bases). The germline V gene encodes CDR1 LNHNV and CDR2 YYDKDF (reference sequence). V lost 5 bases and J lost 7, with 15 bases in between. This CDR3 contains 14 residues. The CDR3 DNA reads TGTGCCACCAGCCCCTCGAAACTAGAGAATGAGCAGTTCTTC. Residues: CATSPSKLENEQFF.

V is TRBV5-8 and J is TRBJ2-7; TRBD2 is a possible D gene (5 bases). Germline CDR1 and CDR2: SGHTS and YDEGEE. Trimming removed 4 bases at V and 3 bases at J, with 17 bases between. The CDR3 has 15 amino acids. The CDR3 sequence is CASSPRRAPFYEQYF. The CDR3 DNA follows: TGTGCCAGCAGCCCCCGGCGGGCGCCCTTCTACGAGCAGTACTTC.

The rearrangement links TRBV2 to TRBJ1-4; tentatively, D is TRBD1 (6 bases). Germline V CDR1 and CDR2: SNHLY, FYNNEI. CDR3 length equals 14 residues. V shed 5 bases and J shed 3 bases, with 10 bases lying between them. Here the CDR3 DNA reads TGTGCCAGCAGTCCGACAGGCCCTAATGAAAAACTGTTTTTT. It specifies CASSPTGPNEKLFF.

The chain joins TRBV19 to TRBJ2-2, with 11 bases that match TRBD1. Germline assignment: CDR1 LNHDA and CDR2 SQIVND (reference sequence). With 5 bases clipped from V and 6 bases from J, the junction kept 11 bases outside the gene matches. The CDR3 covers 17 residues. The chain's CDR3 is CASSSWTGGILAGELFF. Written as DNA, the CDR3 is TGTGCCAGTAGTTCTTGGACAGGGGGCATTTTGGCCGGGGAGCTGTTTTTT.

The CDR3 is CASTTRGYTEAFF. The CDR3 region has the DNA TGTGCCAGCACCACCAGGGGTTACACTGAAGCTTTCTTT. V usage is TRBV19 and J usage is TRBJ1-1; tentative D call: TRBD1 (6 bases). The CDR3 loop spans 13 amino acids. Germline V lookup: CDR1 LNHDA, CDR2 SQIVND (reference sequence). V lost 9 bases, J lost 3 bases, and 14 bases lay in between.

CDR3 DNA sequence: TGTGCCAGCAGAGGACTAGCGGGAGGCGAAAGTGAGCAGTTCTTC. Its protein is CASRGLAGGESEQFF. V usage is TRBV2 and J usage is TRBJ2-1, with 14 bases identical to TRBD2. V trimming: 6 bases; J trimming: 9 bases; junction bases outside the gene matches: 7. The CDR3 runs to 15 residues. Germline V lookup: CDR1 SNHLY, CDR2 FYNNEI. Variable domain in full (rest from reference TRBV2 and TRBJ2-1): EPEVTQTPSHQVTQMGQEVILRCVPISNHLYFYWYRQILGQKVEFLVSFYNNEISEKSEIFDDQFSVERPDGSNFTLKIRSTKLEDSAMYFCASRGLAGGESEQFFGPGTRLTVL.